These 11 T cell receptor beta chains originate from one sample sequenced in a study of cytomegalovirus exposure and HLA in healthy donors. Primers for the PCR totalled 60 Vbeta and 13 Jbeta. Profiled with immunoSEQ multiplex PCR; TCRdb holds only in-frame clones, not every one. This table has under 200,000 clones, around 79% appearing once. Sequencing input: PBMCs. The receptors derive from a woman in her thirties or forties in good health and CMV-seropositive.

This sequence joins TRBV9 and TRBJ2-5, with D unresolved. The J call may be wrong; the DNA end is better matched by TRBJ2-7. CDR1 is SGDLS, CDR2 YYNGEE, per germline. The CDR3 covers 14 residues. CDR3 nucleotide sequence: TGTGCCAGCAGCGTAGGTCCGCCTCCCTACGAGCAGTACTTC. Amino acid sequence: CASSVGPPPYEQYF.

The chain links TRBV2 to TRBJ2-5, with 7 bases matching TRBD2. There are 13 residues in the CDR3. The ends lost 8 bases at V and 5 bases at J; junction bases unmatched: 8. The V gene's germline CDR1 is SNHLY and CDR2 FYNNEI. CDR3 DNA: TGTGCCAGCCTCGGGGGAGGGTGGGAGACCCAGTACTTC. Encoded protein: CASLGGGWETQYF.

This clone occurred a few times. This sequence joins TRBV5-1 and TRBJ2-7, with unresolved D. This CDR3 has 14 amino acids. Germline values: CDR1 SGHRS, CDR2 YFSETQ. V gave up 0 bases and J gave up 3 bases, with 10 bases separating them. CDR3 protein: CASSLAPGYYEQYF. The CDR3 DNA reads as TGCGCCAGCAGCTTGGCCCCAGGATACTACGAGCAGTACTTC.

This clone is a singleton in its sample. CDR3 in amino acids: CASTAGTSGNQETQYF. For the CDR3, the DNA is TGTGCCAGTACCGCAGGGACTAGCGGGAACCAAGAGACCCAGTACTTC. V gene TRBV19 combines with J gene TRBJ2-5; 13 nucleotides agree with TRBD2. From germline, CDR1 is LNHDA and CDR2 SQIVND (reference sequence). V lost 7 bases and J lost 0; bases outside the gene matches: 5. The CDR3 spans 16 residues.

The genes are TRBV30 and TRBJ2-5, with 10 bases that match TRBD1. This CDR3 contains 15 residues. Germline values: CDR1 GTSNPN, CDR2 SVGIG (reference sequence). The trim removed 0 bases at V and 0 bases at J, leaving 1 base unmatched. In nucleotides, the CDR3 is TGTGCCTGGAGTGTAGGGACAGGGGACCAAGAGACCCAGTACTTC. It is translated as CAWSVGTGDQETQYF.

The chain has TRBV4-3 and TRBJ2-1, with 13 bases matching TRBD2. V dropped 4 bases and J dropped 6; count of bases not matched to a gene: 3. Germline V gene lookup returns CDR1 LGHNA and CDR2 YSLEER. The CDR3 has 15 amino acids. The CDR3 nucleotides are TGCGCCAGCAGCCTAGGGACTAGCGGGGCCAATGAGCAGTTCTTC. Protein sequence: CASSLGTSGANEQFF.

This sequence joins TRBV2 and TRBJ2-5; D unclear. This CDR3 is built from 12 residues. Trimming took off 8 bases at V and 5 bases at J, with 12 bases between the two ends. Germline V gene data show CDR1 as SNHLY and CDR2 as FYNNEI. For the CDR3, the DNA is TGTGCCAGCGGTGGAGTGCGGGAGACCCAGTACTTC. This sequence encodes CASGGVRETQYF.

A single count supports this clone. The chain couples TRBV14 to TRBJ2-1; TRBD2 matches 8 bases. Germline V CDR1 and CDR2: SGHDN, FVKESK. Unmatched junction bases numbered 4, after V lost 1 base and J lost 5 bases. This CDR3 comprises 15 residues. The CDR3 DNA reads TGTGCCAGCAGCCAAGTGGCGGGGGGAGACAATGAGCAGTTCTTC. It is translated as CASSQVAGGDNEQFF.

This clone was counted a few times. The CDR3 DNA is TGCGCCAGCAGCTTGAAGGCTACAGGGATGAACACTGAAGCTTTCTTT. Protein sequence: CASSLKATGMNTEAFF. This rearrangement joins TRBV5-1 to TRBJ1-1; D may be TRBD1 (6 bases). The ends were cut back, 1 base at V and 0 bases at J, with 13 bases in the middle. CDR3 length equals 16 residues. Germline CDR1 is SGHRS and CDR2 is YFSETQ.

The chain couples TRBV6-5 to TRBJ2-7, with 7 bases fitting TRBD1. CDR3 length: 15 residues. CDR1 and CDR2 (germline): MNHEY, SVGAGI. V lost 0 bases to trimming and J lost 2 bases; unmatched junction nucleotides: 4. CDR3: CASSYSSQGAYEQYF. The CDR3 nucleotides read TGTGCCAGCAGTTACTCGTCCCAGGGGGCCTACGAGCAGTACTTC.

The chain has TRBV7-2 and TRBJ2-1, with 10 bases fitting TRBD2. CDR1 SGHTA and CDR2 FQGNSA come from the germline V gene. The CDR3 contains 15 residues. J lost 4 bases, V lost 5 bases, and 5 bases had no gene match. CDR3 sequence reads: CASSSSGGRYNEQFF. The CDR3 coding sequence is TGTGCCAGCAGCAGTAGCGGGGGGAGGTACAATGAGCAGTTCTTC. Full variable domain (missing parts from reference TRBV7-2 and TRBJ2-1): GAGVSQSPSNKVTEKGKDVELRCDPISGHTALYWYRQSLGQGLEFLIYFQGNSAPDKSGLPSDRFSAERTGGSVSTLTIQRTQQEDSAVYLCASSSSGGRYNEQFFGPGTRLTVL.